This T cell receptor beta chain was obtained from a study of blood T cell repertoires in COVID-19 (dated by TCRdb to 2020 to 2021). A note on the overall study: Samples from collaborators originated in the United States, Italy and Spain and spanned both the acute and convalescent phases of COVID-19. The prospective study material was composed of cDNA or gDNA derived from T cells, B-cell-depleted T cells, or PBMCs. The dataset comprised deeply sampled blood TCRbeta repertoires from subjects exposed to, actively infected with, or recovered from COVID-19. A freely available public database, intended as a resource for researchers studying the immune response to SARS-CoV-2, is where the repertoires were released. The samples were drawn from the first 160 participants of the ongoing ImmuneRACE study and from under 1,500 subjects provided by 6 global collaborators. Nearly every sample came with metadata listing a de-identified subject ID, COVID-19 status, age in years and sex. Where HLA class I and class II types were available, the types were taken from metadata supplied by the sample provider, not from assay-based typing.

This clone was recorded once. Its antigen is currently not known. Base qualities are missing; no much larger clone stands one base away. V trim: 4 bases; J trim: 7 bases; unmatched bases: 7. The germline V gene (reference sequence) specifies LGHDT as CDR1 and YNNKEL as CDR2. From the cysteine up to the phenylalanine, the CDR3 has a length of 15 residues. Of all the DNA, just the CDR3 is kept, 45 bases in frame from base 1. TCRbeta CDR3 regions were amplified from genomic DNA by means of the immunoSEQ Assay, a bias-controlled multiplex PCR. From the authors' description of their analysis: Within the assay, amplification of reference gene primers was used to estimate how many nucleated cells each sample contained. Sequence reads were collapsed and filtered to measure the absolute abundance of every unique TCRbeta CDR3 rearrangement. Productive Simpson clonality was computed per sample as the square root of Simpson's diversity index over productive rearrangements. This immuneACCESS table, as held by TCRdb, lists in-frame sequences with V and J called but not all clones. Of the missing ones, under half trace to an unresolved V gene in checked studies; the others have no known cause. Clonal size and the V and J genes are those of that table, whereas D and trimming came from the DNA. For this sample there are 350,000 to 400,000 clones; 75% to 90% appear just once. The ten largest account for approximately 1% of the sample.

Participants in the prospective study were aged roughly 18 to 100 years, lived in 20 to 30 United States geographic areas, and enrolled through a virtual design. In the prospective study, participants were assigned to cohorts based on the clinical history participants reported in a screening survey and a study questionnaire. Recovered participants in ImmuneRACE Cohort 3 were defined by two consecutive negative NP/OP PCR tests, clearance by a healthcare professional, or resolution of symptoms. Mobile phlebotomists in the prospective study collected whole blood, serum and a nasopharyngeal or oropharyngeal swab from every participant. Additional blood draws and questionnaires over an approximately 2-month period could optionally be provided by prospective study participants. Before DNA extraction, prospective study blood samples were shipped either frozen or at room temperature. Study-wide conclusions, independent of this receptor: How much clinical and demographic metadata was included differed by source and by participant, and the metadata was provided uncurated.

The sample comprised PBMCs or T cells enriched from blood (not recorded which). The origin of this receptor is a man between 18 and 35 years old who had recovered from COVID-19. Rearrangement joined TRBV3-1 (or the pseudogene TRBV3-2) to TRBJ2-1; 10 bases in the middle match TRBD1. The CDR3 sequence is CASSLPGQGQNEQFF. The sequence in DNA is TGTGCCAGCAGCCTTCCGGGACAGGGGCAGAATGAGCAGTTCTTC.